The 5 T cell receptor beta chains presented below share a single source sample, sequenced in a study of T-cell memory formation after mild COVID-19 listed by TCRdb under 2021. The method behind the library was 5' RACE. TCRdb shows the sequencer as Illumina NovaSeq 6000. Using fastp at Q25 and MiXCR, TCRdb reprocessed the public reads and kept productive beta chains. All rows with the same CDR3 protein become a single entry with the most common DNA and genes. Recorded for this sample are some 200,000 distinct CDR3 sequences; 9.5% of them occurred a single time. The ten top clones hold 3.5% of the sample. Sequences were obtained from PBMCs or a T cell subset sorted from them (not recorded which). Receptor source: a man younger than 35 who had mild COVID-19 (a few samples of this study predate the infection). The sample titles of this study are shuffled in the database, so cell type and time point are left out; the donor was told from shared clones.

This clonotype occurred many times. The chain links TRBV5-8 to TRBJ2-3, with D possibly matching TRBD1 (6 bases). Trimming stripped 3 bases from V and 1 base from J, with 9 bases between. Looked up from germline, CDR1 is SGHTS and CDR2 is YDEGEE. This CDR3 is built from 14 residues. The CDR3, as DNA: TGTGCCAGCAGCTCAGGGGTCCGCACAGATACGCAGTATTTT. Its translation: CASSSGVRTDTQYF.

This clonotype has ten or more counts. V and J are TRBV29-1 and TRBJ1-4, with D unclear. V lost 5 bases, J lost 4 bases, and 17 bases lay in between. This CDR3 comprises 15 residues. CDR1 SQVTM and CDR2 ANQGSEA come from the germline V gene. CDR3 sequence: CSVSSDGRLNEKLFF. CDR3 in DNA: TGCAGCGTTTCCAGTGACGGCCGACTTAATGAAAAACTGTTTTTT.

The chain recombines TRBV28 with TRBJ2-1; 7 nucleotides agree with TRBD1. CDR1 and CDR2 from the germline V gene are MDHEN and SYDVKM. Trimming at V came to 7 bases and at J to 9 bases, leaving 6 bases not matched to a gene. The CDR3 is 12 residues long. In DNA, the CDR3 is TGTGCCAGCAAAGAGGGGGCGGCTGAGCAGTTCTTC. It codes for CASKEGAAEQFF.

For this clonotype: One end of the junction is discordant with germline, which a read error may explain. The J gene is TRBJ1-5, the V gene TRBV5-1; no definite D call. CDR1 is SGHRS and CDR2 is YFSETQ in the germline V gene. This CDR3 comprises 13 residues. The CDR3 region is CASSTGMGQPHHF. In DNA, the CDR3 is TGCGCCAGCTCGACCGGGATGGGTCAGCCCCATCATTTT.

The gene calls are TRBV27 and TRBJ2-2; D is perhaps TRBD2 (5 bases). V was clipped by 9 bases and J by 1 base, with 36 bases between them. Germline V gene data show CDR1 as MNHEY and CDR2 as SMNVEV (reference sequence). The length of the CDR3 is 22 residues. CDR3 coding DNA: TGTGCCAGTCCTCAGTCCAGCGGAGCACACCCCCGGATTCCAAGGAACACCGGGGAGCTGTTTTTT. It is translated as CASPQSSGAHPRIPRNTGELFF.